Presented here are 7 T cell receptor beta chains from one specimen sequenced in a study of shared clonotypes between healthy human individuals. The table came from immunoSEQ multiplex PCR; TCRdb's copy has only in-frame clones and leaves some out. This sample has a few hundred thousand clones, with around 86% found just once. Sequenced: memory CD8+ T cells sorted from blood. The subset is: CD45RO+ cells pooled with CCR7-negative TemRA cells. These receptors came from a man between 18 and 29 years old in good health.

The chain couples TRBV11-2 to TRBJ2-7; the D is unclear. CDR3 length: 14 amino acids. The germline gives CDR1 SGHAT, CDR2 FQNNGV. Trimming shortened V by 5 bases and J by 0 bases, and 11 bases separated the two germline ends. The DNA for the CDR3 is TGTGCCAGCAGCCAGCATATGTACTCCTACGAGCAGTACTTC. Encoded protein: CASSQHMYSYEQYF.

The chain is built from TRBV29-1 and TRBJ1-2, with D unclear. With 5 bases removed from V and 4 bases from J, the gap between germline ends came to 20 bases. Per germline, CDR1 SQVTM and CDR2 ANQGSEA. This CDR3 is 15 amino acids long. CDR3 amino acids: CSVIGKTGGSYGYTF. The CDR3 DNA sequence: TGCAGCGTTATTGGGAAAACGGGAGGGTCCTATGGCTACACCTTC.

Concerning this clone: The germline gene is not matched at one end of the junction; a read error may be the cause. Other nucleotide sequences in the sample specify the same CDR3. The chain employs TRBV4-3 and TRBJ1-6; D gene ambiguous. The CDR3 has 15 residues. Germline CDR1 is LGHNA and CDR2 is YSLEER. CDR3 region: CASSQDRQPNSPLHF. The CDR3 nucleotides read TGCGCCAGCAGCCAAGATCGGCAGCCCAATTCTCCCCTCCACTTT.

J is TRBJ2-1 and V is TRBV9; D is perhaps TRBD1 or TRBD2 (5 bases each). Per germline, CDR1 SGDLS and CDR2 YYNGEE. The CDR3 loop spans 16 amino acids. V shed 0 bases and J shed 3 bases, with 13 bases lying between them. CDR3 region: CASSVVGTGLYNEQFF. Written as DNA, the CDR3 is TGTGCCAGCAGCGTAGTTGGGACCGGGCTCTACAATGAGCAGTTCTTC. The full variable domain, with the rest looked up from reference TRBV9 and TRBJ2-1, is DSGVTQTPKHLITATGQRVTLRCSPRSGDLSVYWYQQSLDQGLQFLIQYYNGEERAKGNILERFSAQQFPDLHSELNLSSLELGDSALYFCASSVVGTGLYNEQFFGPGTRLTVL.

J is TRBJ2-7 and V is TRBV7-8; possibly TRBD2 for D (5 bases). CDR3 length: 14 amino acids. V was cut by 5 bases and J by 2 bases, with 13 bases left in between. Looked up from germline, CDR1 is SGHVS and CDR2 is FQNEAQ. The CDR3 reads CASSRKDSAYEQYF. The CDR3 nucleotides are TGTGCCAGCAGCCGTAAGGATAGCGCCTACGAGCAGTACTTC. Full variable domain (remainder filled in from reference TRBV7-8 and TRBJ2-7): GAGVSQSPRYKVAKRGQDVALRCDPISGHVSLFWYQQALGQGPEFLTYFQNEAQLDKSGLPSDRFFAERPEGSVSTLKIQRTQQEDSAVYLCASSRKDSAYEQYFGPGTRLTVT.

This clone has just a few counts. The rearrangement uses TRBV19 and TRBJ2-7; 8 bases agree with TRBD2. The length of the CDR3 is 12 residues. The germline V gene has CDR1 LNHDA and CDR2 SQIVND (reference sequence). Trimming removed 11 bases from V and 2 bases from J; junction bases left unmatched: 5. The CDR3 sequence: CASGGQTYEQYF. CDR3 nucleotide sequence: TGTGCCTCGGGAGGGCAAACCTACGAGCAGTACTTC.

In its sample, this clone was seen many times. CDR3 nucleotide sequence: TGTGCCAGCGGCAACAATGAGCAGTTCTTC. Its translation: CASGNNEQFF. The chain carries TRBV14 and TRBJ2-1; D uncertain. Per the germline V gene, CDR1 is SGHDN and CDR2 is FVKESK. V was cut by 8 bases and J by 5 bases, with 4 bases left in between. The CDR3 is 10 residues long.